Reported below is one T cell receptor (beta chain). Its antigen is currently unknown. This entry comes from a study of cytomegalovirus exposure and HLA in healthy donors. Study-wide results and limits: Sequencing had likely introduced a cluster of highly shared sequence variants as an artifact. Follow-up analysis seemed to connect common viral pathogens with several of the most significant clusters identified.

The germline gives CDR1 ENHRY, CDR2 SYGVKD. The CDR3 runs 13 residues. The V and J ends lost 5 bases and 6 bases respectively, with 13 bases between them. PCR primers comprised 60 Vbeta and 13 Jbeta primers. Sequencing used immunoSEQ multiplex PCR; TCRdb keeps in-frame clones, though not all of them. Of 120,000 to 150,000 clones listed, around 77% were seen once; the top ten hold 6.5% to 8%. This TCR was sampled from a woman aged 40 to 49 in good health and CMV-seropositive. V and J are TRBV10-3 and TRBJ1-1; the D is unclear. Material for sequencing was PBMCs. The CDR3 DNA is TGTGCCATCAGTCGGGAATCAATTTCTGAAGCTTTCTTT. Its protein is CAISRESISEAFF.